Each of the 30 T cell receptor beta chains below was sequenced from the same sample in a study of blood T cell repertoires in COVID-19. Assay: immunoSEQ multiplex PCR; the TCRdb copy retains only in-frame clones and omits some. Among 350,000 to 550,000 clones, 75% to 90% were seen once, and the ten largest hold roughly 1.1%. The sequenced sample consisted of PBMCs or T cells enriched from blood (not recorded which). The source of these receptors is a man aged 25 to 45 who had recovered from COVID-19.

The rearrangement uses TRBV10-3 and TRBJ1-2, with D possibly matching TRBD1 (5 bases). V was pared by 7 bases and J by 7 bases, with 16 bases between. The CDR3 covers 13 residues. Per germline, CDR1 ENHRY and CDR2 SYGVKD. In nucleotides, the CDR3 is TGTGCCATCACTGGACCCGGCCAGGGTGGCTACACCTTC. Protein: CAITGPGQGGYTF.

This clone was detected only once. The rearrangement uses TRBV30 and TRBJ2-7, with 11 bases matching TRBD2. CDR1 is GTSNPN, CDR2 SVGIG, per germline (reference sequence). Losses at the gene ends were 0 bases for V and 2 bases for J; bases not matched to a gene: 0. This CDR3 is 14 amino acids long. The CDR3 DNA is TGTGCCTGGAGTGTACTAGCGGGAGCCTACGAGCAGTACTTC. It translates to CAWSVLAGAYEQYF.

V gene TRBV30 combines with J gene TRBJ2-1; 14 nucleotides align to TRBD2. This CDR3 has 14 amino acids. Germline lookup yields CDR1 GTSNPN and CDR2 SVGIG (reference sequence). J gave up 8 bases and V 7 bases, and 7 bases lay outside the gene matches. For the CDR3, the DNA is TGTGCCTCCACGACTAGCGGGAGGGTTTATGAGCAGTTCTTC. This gives the protein CASTTSGRVYEQFF.

Only a few counts were recorded for this clone. This chain joins TRBV2 and TRBJ1-5; weak D call: TRBD1 (5 bases). The CDR3 spans 14 residues. Germline CDR1 SNHLY, CDR2 FYNNEI. V was pared by 9 bases and J by 0 bases, with 12 bases between. CDR3 bases: TGTGCCAGTGACCCTGACAGTAGCAATCAGCCCCAGCATTTT. This translates into CASDPDSSNQPQHF.

This rearrangement joins TRBV19 to TRBJ1-5; 9 bases match TRBD1. CDR3 length: 14 residues. Looked up from germline, CDR1 is LNHDA and CDR2 is SQIVND (reference sequence). The V and J ends lost 5 bases and 7 bases, in that order; junction bases with no gene match: 6. The CDR3 loop reads CASSPTGGGQPQHF. CDR3 nucleotides: TGTGCCAGTAGTCCTACAGGGGGCGGGCAGCCCCAGCATTTT.

V and J are TRBV10-2 and TRBJ2-7, with TRBD2 matching 13 bases. CDR3 size: 20 residues. Looked up from germline, CDR1 is WSHSY and CDR2 is SAAADI. Losses at the gene ends were 3 bases for V and 2 bases for J; bases not matched to a gene: 16. The CDR3 DNA reads TGCGCCAGCAGTGATCCAATAGGACTAGCGGGAGCCCCCAAGACCTACGAGCAGTACTTC. Its protein product is CASSDPIGLAGAPKTYEQYF.

The chain joins TRBV5-1 to TRBJ2-7; weak D call: TRBD2 (6 bases). Trimming shortened V by 4 bases and J by 2 bases, and 16 bases separated the two germline ends. The CDR3 sequence is 15 residues long. Germline V gene data show CDR1 as SGHRS and CDR2 as YFSETQ. The CDR3 nucleotides read TGCGCCAGCAGCCCTAATGGCGGGATTCCCTACGAGCAGTACTTC. It translates to CASSPNGGIPYEQYF.

As for this clone: Other DNA sequences of this sample code for an identical CDR3. This sequence joins TRBV27 and TRBJ2-7, with 11 bases fitting TRBD2. V lost 3 bases, J lost 7 bases, and 8 bases stayed unmatched. This CDR3 has 15 amino acids. Germline V gene sequence: CDR1 MNHEY, CDR2 SMNVEV (reference sequence). The CDR3 is CASSLLAGGPGEQYF. In DNA, the CDR3 is TGTGCCAGCAGTTTGCTAGCGGGAGGCCCGGGGGAGCAGTACTTC.

The chain combines TRBV19 with TRBJ1-1; 8 bases map to TRBD1. J was trimmed by 1 base and V by 6 bases; bases with no gene match: 4. The CDR3 runs 14 residues. From germline, CDR1 is LNHDA and CDR2 SQIVND (reference sequence). DNA of the CDR3: TGTGCCAGTAGCTGGACAGGGCCGAACACTGAAGCTTTCTTT. Translated: CASSWTGPNTEAFF.

The chain employs TRBV7-9 and TRBJ2-7, with 9 positions matching TRBD1. The CDR3 is 15 amino acids. Germline values: CDR1 SEHNR, CDR2 FQNEAQ (reference sequence). J gave up 1 base and V 5 bases, and 6 bases lay outside the gene matches. The CDR3 DNA is TGTGCCAGCAGCCCCCGGACAGGGGATTCCTACGAGCAGTACTTC. This encodes CASSPRTGDSYEQYF.

The J gene is TRBJ2-1, the V gene TRBV2; D may be TRBD2 (7 bases). The CDR3 runs to 15 residues. Germline V CDR1 and CDR2: SNHLY, FYNNEI. The V gene lost 3 bases and the J gene lost 6 bases, with 15 bases spanning the gap. CDR3 in DNA: TGTGCCAGCAGTGACCAGAGGGGGGGGTTCAATGAGCAGTTCTTC. Its protein product is CASSDQRGGFNEQFF. The full variable domain, with the rest looked up from reference TRBV2 and TRBJ2-1, is EPEVTQTPSHQVTQMGQEVILRCVPISNHLYFYWYRQILGQKVEFLVSFYNNEISEKSEIFDDQFSVERPDGSNFTLKIRSTKLEDSAMYFCASSDQRGGFNEQFFGPGTRLTVL.

The chain recombines TRBV5-6 with TRBJ2-1; 9 bases are a match to TRBD2. V gave up 5 bases and J gave up 3 bases; unmatched junction bases: 3. The CDR3 consists of 14 residues. Germline V gene sequence: CDR1 SGHDT, CDR2 YYEEEE. In nucleotides, the CDR3 is TGTGCCAGCAGAGCGGGAGGATACTACAATGAGCAGTTCTTC. The encoded protein is CASRAGGYYNEQFF.

The chain combines TRBV5-1 with TRBJ2-3; maybe TRBD2 (5 bases). Germline V lookup: CDR1 SGHRS, CDR2 YFSETQ. The V end was cut by 0 bases, the J end by 2 bases, with 7 bases between. CDR3 length equals 14 residues. CDR3 protein: CASSLGETTDTQYF. DNA for the CDR3: TGCGCCAGCAGCTTGGGGGAGACCACAGATACGCAGTATTTT.

The rearrangement joins TRBV21-1 to TRBJ2-7; no DNA check was done on the table's D call, TRBD2. TRBV21-1 is designated a pseudogene. This CDR3 has 14 amino acids. DNA of the CDR3: TGTGCCAGCAGCAAAGGACTGGATTTGGGTGAGCAGTACTTC. Amino acids: CASSKGLDLGEQYF.

The chain has TRBV10-3 and TRBJ2-7, with 11 bases aligning to TRBD1. CDR3 length: 15 residues. Germline V gene sequence: CDR1 ENHRY, CDR2 SYGVKD. V trimming: 7 bases; J trimming: 0 bases; junction bases outside the gene matches: 5. The CDR3 is CAITTGQGASYEQYF. CDR3 nucleotides: TGTGCCATCACCACAGGACAGGGGGCCTCCTACGAGCAGTACTTC.

The V call is TRBV24-1, the J call TRBJ2-7; possible D gene TRBD2, 6 bases. The CDR3 has 17 residues. The germline V gene encodes CDR1 KGHDR and CDR2 SFDVKD. V dropped 9 bases and J dropped 0 bases, with 23 bases sitting between them. The CDR3 sequence: CATALPRRGSRSYEQYF. The CDR3 bases are TGTGCCACCGCACTCCCTCGTCGGGGGTCCCGCTCCTACGAGCAGTACTTC.

This chain uses TRBV5-1 with TRBJ1-1; 8 bases are shared with TRBD1. CDR1 is SGHRS, CDR2 YFSETQ, per germline. With V trimmed by 4 bases and J by 2 bases, 4 bases remained unmatched. This CDR3 has 14 amino acids. The CDR3 loop reads CASSRTGQNTEAFF. CDR3 DNA: TGCGCCAGCAGCCGGACAGGGCAAAACACTGAAGCTTTCTTT. The entire variable domain, with the rest obtained from reference TRBV5-1 and TRBJ1-1, is as follows: KAGVTQTPRYLIKTRGQQVTLSCSPISGHRSVSWYQQTPGQGLQFLFEYFSETQRNKGNFPGRFSGRQFSNSRSEMNVSTLELGDSALYLCASSRTGQNTEAFFGQGTRLTVV.

The chain carries TRBV11-3 and TRBJ2-1; tentative D call: TRBD1 (5 bases). Germline V gives CDR1 SGHNT, CDR2 YENEEA. Between the trimmed V and J ends, which lost 4 bases and 1 base, there was a span of 14 bases. CDR3 length: 16 amino acids. Written as DNA, the CDR3 is TGTGCCAGCAGCTCCCTCATGCAGGGTTCCTACAATGAGCAGTTCTTC. Its protein product is CASSSLMQGSYNEQFF.

The chain recombines TRBV7-8 with TRBJ2-2; 7 bases map to TRBD2. This CDR3 region has 16 residues. Germline lookup yields CDR1 SGHVS and CDR2 FQNEAQ. V trimming: 5 bases; J trimming: 0 bases; junction bases outside the gene matches: 6. DNA for the CDR3: TGTGCCAGCAGCAAGACTAGCAGTACGAACACCGGGGAGCTGTTTTTT. Protein: CASSKTSSTNTGELFF.

This clone was found a few times. V usage is TRBV3-1 (or the pseudogene TRBV3-2) and J usage is TRBJ1-3, with D unresolved. CDR3 size: 15 residues. Deletions cut 6 bases from V and 0 bases from J, with 12 bases between. Germline loops: CDR1 LGHDT, CDR2 YNNKEL (reference sequence). The CDR3 bases are TGTGCCAGCAGACGAAGTGAGAGCTCTGGAAACACCATATATTTT. Encoded protein: CASRRSESSGNTIYF.

CDR3 region: CASSLDPGTEAFF. CDR3 nucleotide sequence: TGTGCCAGCAGCTTAGATCCGGGGACTGAAGCTTTCTTT. V gene TRBV7-8 combines with J gene TRBJ1-1, with D unresolved. Trimming pared 1 base from V and 5 bases from J, leaving 8 bases between. The CDR3 has 13 amino acids. Germline V gives CDR1 SGHVS, CDR2 FQNEAQ.

This sequence joins TRBV6-5 and TRBJ1-4; weak D call: TRBD1 (5 bases). Germline CDR1 MNHEY, CDR2 SVGAGI. The germline V and J ends were trimmed by 6 bases and 3 bases, with 8 bases remaining between them. The CDR3 contains 13 residues. CDR3 in amino acids: CASRGGPNEKLFF. CDR3 coding DNA: TGTGCCAGCAGGGGGGGACCTAATGAAAAACTGTTTTTT.

The table lists this clone with a count of one. The rearrangement uses TRBV18 and TRBJ1-2; the match to TRBD1 covers 9 bases. J was trimmed by 0 bases and V by 2 bases; bases with no gene match: 1. CDR3 length equals 15 residues. Germline V gene sequence: CDR1 KGHSH, CDR2 LQKENI. The CDR3 spells CASSPGDRANYGYTF. The CDR3 nucleotides read TGTGCCAGCTCACCAGGGGACAGGGCTAACTATGGCTACACCTTC.

A word on this clone: Other DNA sequences in the sample encode the same CDR3. V is TRBV28 and J is TRBJ1-2, with D unresolved. Trimming cost V 3 bases and J 2 bases, with 7 bases left between them. CDR3 size: 13 residues. Germline lookup yields CDR1 MDHEN and CDR2 SYDVKM. CDR3 sequence reads: CASSLGGNYGYTF. In nucleotides, the CDR3 is TGTGCCAGCAGTTTGGGAGGGAACTATGGCTACACCTTC.

CDR3 nucleotide sequence: TGTGCCAGCAGCCAAGATTTCCTAGACAGGGATTTCCCAGATACGCAGTATTTT. Amino acid sequence: CASSQDFLDRDFPDTQYF. The chain recombines TRBV3-1 (or the pseudogene TRBV3-2) with TRBJ2-3, with TRBD1 matching 7 bases. Losses at the gene ends were 0 bases for V and 4 bases for J; bases not matched to a gene: 13. CDR1 is LGHDT, CDR2 YNNKEL, per germline (reference sequence). The CDR3 loop spans 18 amino acids.

The chain couples TRBV6-5 to TRBJ2-1; 12 bases line up with TRBD2. J gave up 4 bases and V 7 bases, and 5 bases lay outside the gene matches. CDR1 is MNHEY and CDR2 is SVGAGI in the germline V gene. This CDR3 is built from 15 residues. The CDR3, as DNA: TGTGCCAGCAAACCGGGACTAGCGGGTTACAATGAGCAGTTCTTC. Translating gives CASKPGLAGYNEQFF.

V gene TRBV13 combines with J gene TRBJ1-1, with D hard to call. The germline gives CDR1 PRHDT, CDR2 FYEKMQ (reference sequence). The V end was cut by 5 bases, the J end by 5 bases, with 12 bases between. This CDR3 is 13 amino acids long. Here the CDR3 DNA reads TGTGCCAGCAGCCTGACCCGGGGAACTGAAGCTTTCTTT. The encoded protein is CASSLTRGTEAFF.

The chain joins TRBV19 to TRBJ2-1, with 8 positions matching TRBD2. CDR1 is LNHDA and CDR2 is SQIVND in the germline V gene (reference sequence). The ends lost 2 bases at V and 7 bases at J; junction bases unmatched: 10. This CDR3 contains 16 residues. CDR3 in amino acids: CASSIPRRSGGNEQFF. As DNA, the CDR3 is TGTGCCAGTAGTATACCCAGGAGGAGCGGGGGTAATGAGCAGTTCTTC. The whole variable domain, filled in from reference TRBV19 and TRBJ2-1, reads DGGITQSPKYLFRKEGQNVTLSCEQNLNHDAMYWYRQDPGQGLRLIYYSQIVNDFQKGDIAEGYSVSREKKESFPLTVTSAQKNPTAFYLCASSIPRRSGGNEQFFGPGTRLTVL.

The gene calls are TRBV6-5 and TRBJ1-3; no firm D call. The V end was cut by 6 bases, the J end by 0 bases, with 9 bases between. Per germline, CDR1 MNHEY and CDR2 SVGAGI. The CDR3 runs to 14 residues. In nucleotides, the CDR3 is TGTGCCAGCAGAACCACATACTCTGGAAACACCATATATTTT. This gives the protein CASRTTYSGNTIYF.

V is TRBV7-2 and J is TRBJ2-5; TRBD1 might be the D (6 bases). The V gene lost 2 bases and the J gene lost 1 base, with 11 bases spanning the gap. There are 15 residues in the CDR3. Germline values: CDR1 SGHTA, CDR2 FQGNSA. The DNA of the CDR3 is TGTGCCAGCAGCTTAAATCCAGGGGCCCAAGAGACCCAGTACTTC. Translated, it gives CASSLNPGAQETQYF.